The 28 T cell receptor beta chains given below trace back to one sample, sequenced in a study of T cells in narcolepsy. The repertoire was sequenced with immunoSEQ multiplex PCR; TCRdb's copy has only in-frame clones and lacks some. The table has about 22,000 clones, around 81% seen once; the top ten hold around 4.2%. The sequenced sample consisted of memory (CD45RA-) CD4+ T cells from blood. Receptors were obtained from a human donor in good health.

This sequence joins TRBV14 and TRBJ2-1; a possible D gene is TRBD2 (6 bases). V lost 0 bases to trimming and J lost 0 bases, with 9 bases between them. Germline V gives CDR1 SGHDN, CDR2 FVKESK. The CDR3 runs 16 residues. The CDR3 DNA reads as TGTGCCAGCAGCCAAGAGGGGGGATTCTCCTACAATGAGCAGTTCTTC. Protein: CASSQEGGFSYNEQFF.

The rearrangement uses TRBV19 and TRBJ2-3, with D tentatively TRBD1 (6 bases). There are 17 residues in the CDR3. Trimming removed 5 bases from V and 0 bases from J, with 18 bases in between. Per germline, CDR1 LNHDA and CDR2 SQIVND (reference sequence). DNA of the CDR3: TGTGCCAGTAGTGGTGGGAGTGGGACACCCAGCACAGATACGCAGTATTTT. Translated: CASSGGSGTPSTDTQYF.

J is TRBJ1-3 and V is TRBV5-1; TRBD1 is a possible D gene (5 bases). The CDR3 is 13 residues long. V shed 0 bases and J shed 6 bases, with 7 bases lying between them. CDR1 and CDR2 (germline): SGHRS, YFSETQ. CDR3 nucleotide sequence: TGCGCCAGCAGCTTGGTCGGGGCAAACACCATATATTTT. This sequence encodes CASSLVGANTIYF.

This clone was counted a few times. This chain links TRBV19 with TRBJ1-1; D call uncertain. This CDR3 comprises 11 residues. Germline V gene data show CDR1 as LNHDA and CDR2 as SQIVND (reference sequence). V lost 6 bases, J lost 3 bases, and 5 bases lay in between. The CDR3, as DNA: TGTGCCAGTAGGCGGGACACTGAAGCTTTCTTT. Amino acid sequence: CASRRDTEAFF. Full variable domain (outside the CDR3, taken from reference TRBV19 and TRBJ1-1): DGGITQSPKYLFRKEGQNVTLSCEQNLNHDAMYWYRQDPGQGLRLIYYSQIVNDFQKGDIAEGYSVSREKKESFPLTVTSAQKNPTAFYLCASRRDTEAFFGQGTRLTVV.

This clone was picked up a small number of times. The chain combines TRBV6-5 with TRBJ1-4; no firm D call. Germline V gene data show CDR1 as MNHEY and CDR2 as SVGAGI. This CDR3 is built from 15 residues. V dropped 6 bases and J dropped 6 bases, with 17 bases sitting between them. The CDR3 sequence is CASSFVLSSYEKLFF. In nucleotides, the CDR3 is TGTGCCAGCAGCTTCGTGCTGTCTTCGTATGAAAAACTGTTTTTT.

The V and J genes are TRBV10-3 and TRBJ2-1; the match to TRBD1 covers 8 bases. Germline V lookup: CDR1 ENHRY, CDR2 SYGVKD. After removal of 6 bases from V and 4 bases from J, the junction contained 5 bases not matched to a gene. The CDR3 length is 14 residues. CDR3 sequence (DNA): TGTGCCATCAGGCCGGACAGGGATTACAATGAGCAGTTCTTC. This gives the protein CAIRPDRDYNEQFF.

This clone was seen a single time. CDR3 loop: CASSETARQPQHF. The CDR3 DNA reads as TGTGCCAGCAGTGAAACAGCCCGACAGCCCCAGCATTTT. The chain combines TRBV2 with TRBJ1-5; D uncertain. V lost 2 bases and J 7 bases, leaving 9 bases between the germline ends. Germline assignment: CDR1 SNHLY and CDR2 FYNNEI. This CDR3 comprises 13 residues.

This chain joins TRBV7-8 and TRBJ2-7; D unclear. The CDR3 extends over 14 amino acids. CDR1 is SGHVS, CDR2 FQNEAQ, per germline. Trimming took 2 bases from V and 1 from J, leaving 9 bases between them. The CDR3 protein is CASSLYGFSYEQYF. CDR3 coding DNA: TGTGCCAGCAGCTTATACGGGTTTTCCTACGAGCAGTACTTC. The variable domain in full, with the rest retrieved from reference TRBV7-8 and TRBJ2-7, is GAGVSQSPRYKVAKRGQDVALRCDPISGHVSLFWYQQALGQGPEFLTYFQNEAQLDKSGLPSDRFFAERPEGSVSTLKIQRTQQEDSAVYLCASSLYGFSYEQYFGPGTRLTVT.

The chain links TRBV7-8 to TRBJ2-5; D uncertain. The CDR3 has 14 amino acids. The germline V and J ends were trimmed by 6 bases and 1 base, with 12 bases remaining between them. Per germline, CDR1 SGHVS and CDR2 FQNEAQ. This CDR3 reads CASRRRYSQETQYF. The CDR3 DNA reads as TGTGCCAGCAGGAGAAGGTACTCCCAAGAGACCCAGTACTTC.

The chain recombines TRBV4-2 with TRBJ1-6; D perhaps matches TRBD1 (5 bases). This CDR3 has 15 residues. Germline V gene data show CDR1 as LGHNA and CDR2 as YNFKEQ. Trimming stripped 0 bases from V and 4 bases from J, with 7 bases between. The CDR3 DNA sequence: TGTGCCAGCAGCCAAGATGGACAATATAATTCACCCCTCCACTTT. It translates to CASSQDGQYNSPLHF.

This chain's CDR3 is CASSLDRGDGYTF. The CDR3 coding sequence is TGTGCCAGCAGCCTGGACAGGGGAGACGGCTACACCTTC. The gene calls are TRBV19 and TRBJ1-2; 9 positions match TRBD1. The CDR3 is 13 amino acids. V lost 9 bases and J lost 8; bases outside the gene matches: 10. Looked up from germline, CDR1 is LNHDA and CDR2 is SQIVND (reference sequence).

V and J are TRBV11-2 and TRBJ1-2; 8 nucleotides agree with TRBD1. CDR3 length equals 13 residues. The J segment lost 4 bases and the V segment lost 4 bases, leaving 2 bases of the junction unmatched. Per germline, CDR1 SGHAT and CDR2 FQNNGV. The CDR3 sequence: CASSSTGVYGYTF. As DNA, the CDR3 is TGTGCCAGCAGCTCGACAGGGGTCTATGGCTACACCTTC. Using reference TRBV11-2 and TRBJ1-2 for the parts outside the CDR3, the full variable domain is EAGVAQSPRYKIIEKRQSVAFWCNPISGHATLYWYQQILGQGPKLLIQFQNNGVVDDSQLPKDRFSAERLKGVDSTLKIQPAKLEDSAVYLCASSSTGVYGYTFGSGTRLTVV.

This clone appeared a few times. This chain links TRBV5-6 with TRBJ1-1; TRBD1 might be the D (5 bases). Germline V gene lookup returns CDR1 SGHDT and CDR2 YYEEEE. CDR3 size: 14 residues. V was pared by 1 base and J by 1 base, with 8 bases between. CDR3 amino acids: CASSLRGRNTEAFF. The CDR3 DNA follows: TGTGCCAGCAGCTTGAGGGGCCGGAACACTGAAGCTTTCTTT.

V and J are TRBV4-3 and TRBJ1-6, with 10 bases aligning to TRBD1. This CDR3 has 17 residues. With V trimmed by 5 bases and J by 7 bases, 11 bases remained unmatched. Germline V lookup: CDR1 LGHNA, CDR2 YSLEER. The CDR3 sequence is CASSATGGGLDNSPLHF. In nucleotides, the CDR3 is TGCGCCAGCAGCGCGACAGGGGGCGGACTTGACAATTCACCCCTCCACTTT.

V gene TRBV6-5 combines with J gene TRBJ2-7; possibly TRBD1 for D (6 bases). V was clipped by 6 bases and J by 0 bases, with 15 bases between them. Germline CDR1 MNHEY, CDR2 SVGAGI. The CDR3 runs 15 residues. CDR3 DNA sequence: TGTGCCAGCAGGGCTGACAGGATATACTCCTACGAGCAGTACTTC. Protein: CASRADRIYSYEQYF.

This chain joins TRBV6-1 and TRBJ2-3; D is ambiguous. Per germline, CDR1 MNHNS and CDR2 SASEGT. V was clipped by 0 bases and J by 4 bases, with 20 bases between them. The CDR3 sequence is 18 residues long. The CDR3 sequence is CASSEAIAIFSDPDTQYF. The CDR3 nucleotides read TGTGCCAGCAGTGAAGCGATCGCAATATTCTCCGACCCAGATACGCAGTATTTT.

V usage is TRBV7-9 and J usage is TRBJ2-3; no firm D call. Trimming took off 1 base at V and 5 bases at J, with 4 bases between the two ends. The V gene's germline CDR1 is SEHNR and CDR2 FQNEAQ (reference sequence). The CDR3 sequence is 12 residues long. CDR3 DNA sequence: TGTGCCAGCAGCTTAGTTATAGATACGCAGTATTTT. The encoded protein is CASSLVIDTQYF.

This sequence joins TRBV6-5 and TRBJ1-6, with D possibly matching TRBD1 (5 bases). Trimming removed 10 bases at V and 10 bases at J, with 17 bases between. CDR3 length equals 13 residues. Germline-derived CDR1 and CDR2 are MNHEY and SVGAGI. CDR3 nucleotide sequence: TGTGCCACCGCGGGGACCATACGATCACCCCTCCACTTT. Protein sequence: CATAGTIRSPLHF.

This clone was counted between two and nine times. The chain uses TRBV2 and TRBJ2-7; weak D call: TRBD1 (6 bases). V was trimmed by 7 bases and J by 4 bases, leaving 14 bases between them. The CDR3 covers 13 residues. Germline lookup yields CDR1 SNHLY and CDR2 FYNNEI. The chain's CDR3 is CASMLRGSYEQYF. The CDR3 nucleotides are TGTGCCAGCATGTTGAGGGGGTCTTACGAGCAGTACTTC.

V gene TRBV4-1 combines with J gene TRBJ1-1; D is uncertain. Germline assignment: CDR1 MGHRA and CDR2 YSYEKL. The length of the CDR3 is 15 residues. Trimming cost V 0 bases and J 6 bases, with 14 bases left between them. CDR3 sequence: CASSQDLMGTAEAFF. The DNA of the CDR3 is TGCGCCAGCAGCCAAGACCTTATGGGCACCGCTGAAGCTTTCTTT.

The rearrangement links TRBV7-9 to TRBJ2-5; TRBD1 is a possible D gene (6 bases). The CDR3 covers 14 residues. V shed 4 bases and J shed 1 base, with 10 bases lying between them. Per the germline V gene, CDR1 is SEHNR and CDR2 is FQNEAQ (reference sequence). CDR3 DNA sequence: TGTGCCAGCAGCTCAACAGGGATCCAAGAGACCCAGTACTTC. Protein: CASSSTGIQETQYF.

This clone has just one count. The chain has TRBV7-2 and TRBJ1-2; 8 nucleotides align to TRBD1. Germline-derived CDR1 and CDR2 are SGHTA and FQGNSA. This CDR3 comprises 15 residues. J lost 4 bases, V lost 5 bases, and 9 bases had no gene match. The chain's CDR3 is CASSPQGGQVYGYTF. DNA for the CDR3: TGTGCCAGCAGCCCCCAGGGGGGACAGGTCTATGGCTACACCTTC.

This chain connects TRBV19 to TRBJ1-5; no clear D gene. Germline loops: CDR1 LNHDA, CDR2 SQIVND (reference sequence). V lost 2 bases and J 5 bases, leaving 7 bases between the germline ends. The CDR3 is 13 amino acids. The CDR3 is CASSIMGYQPQHF. As DNA, the CDR3 is TGTGCCAGTAGTATAATGGGATATCAGCCCCAGCATTTT.

The chain joins TRBV15 to TRBJ2-3; D uncertain. This CDR3 contains 13 residues. CDR1 is LNHNV, CDR2 YYDKDF, per germline (reference sequence). Trimming shortened V by 5 bases and J by 1 base, and 7 bases separated the two germline ends. The CDR3 DNA follows: TGTGCCACCAGCGGAGTGGGCACAGATACGCAGTATTTT. It is translated as CATSGVGTDTQYF.

The genes are TRBV5-1 and TRBJ2-5; TRBD1 aligns across 7 bases. CDR3 length equals 17 residues. J gave up 5 bases and V 0 bases, and 13 bases lay outside the gene matches. Germline loops: CDR1 SGHRS, CDR2 YFSETQ. The CDR3 DNA reads TGCGCCAGCAGCTTGGCCGGGACAGCTAAATCAGGGGAGACCCAGTACTTC. Protein sequence: CASSLAGTAKSGETQYF.

The chain combines TRBV4-1 with TRBJ2-5, with D uncertain. The DNA end lines up better with TRBJ2-7; the J call may be wrong. CDR3 length equals 15 residues. CDR1 MGHRA and CDR2 YSYEKL come from the germline V gene. CDR3 DNA sequence: TGCGCCAGCAGCCCGGGCCTACAATGGTCCTACGAGCAGTACTTC. This encodes CASSPGLQWSYEQYF.

There are a few counts of this clone. The chain carries TRBV5-4 and TRBJ1-2; D uncertain. Germline CDR1 is SGHNT and CDR2 is YYREEE (reference sequence). Trimming removed 0 bases at V and 8 bases at J, with 14 bases between. The CDR3 extends over 14 amino acids. CDR3 residues: CASSLAGRPGGYTF. In nucleotides, the CDR3 is TGTGCCAGCAGCTTGGCCGGGCGACCTGGGGGCTACACCTTC.

This chain links TRBV27 with TRBJ2-1; 8 positions agree with TRBD2. V was pared by 3 bases and J by 4 bases, with 2 bases of the junction left unmatched. The germline V gene has CDR1 MNHEY and CDR2 SMNVEV (reference sequence). The CDR3 totals 14 residues. The CDR3 here is CASSFSGAYNEQFF. The CDR3 nucleotides read TGTGCCAGCAGTTTTAGCGGGGCATACAATGAGCAGTTCTTC.